This is a list of T cell receptor beta chains from one sample in a study of metastatic and nonmetastatic thyroid tumors. MiXCR reprocessed the PCR reads for TCRdb. The sample contains roughly 8,400 clones, 30% to 35% of which appear only once. The material sequenced was tumor tissue. The receptors were gathered from a female donor with papillary thyroid cancer or a benign thyroid nodule (not recorded which). Some clones in this sample may be carry-over from other donors' samples. The CDR3 runs from the conserved cysteine through the conserved F or W. A D gene is named only where the DNA matches it firmly. Clone size is given for some rows only: seen once, a few or many times, or a class if the clone is expanded.

TRBJ2-7 | TRBD1 | - | TRBV3-1 | TGTGCCAGCAGCCAAGAAGAAGACAGGGTGCTAAAGGAGCAGTACTTC | CASSQEEDRVLKEQYF
TRBJ1-1 | TRBD1 | medium-sized | TRBV12-3/TRBV12-4 | TGTGCCAGCAGTGTCGACAGGGGCACTGAAGCTTTCTTT | CASSVDRGTEAFF
TRBJ2-2 | - | few | TRBV30 | TGTGCCTGGACTCAGGGTACGAACACCGGGGAGCTGTTTTTT | CAWTQGTNTGELFF
TRBJ1-1 | - | - | TRBV6-9 | TGTGGCTGCATTAGGGGTCAGGCTTTCTTT | CGCIRGQAFF
TRBJ2-3 | - | medium-sized | TRBV27 | TGTGCCAGCAGTTTATCGAGATTAACTTACACAGATACGCAGTATTTT | CASSLSRLTYTDTQYF
TRBJ2-1 | TRBD2 | - | TRBV6-6 | TGTGCCAGCAAACCTAGCGGGAGATCTTCTGAGCAGTTCTTC | CASKPSGRSSEQFF
TRBJ2-2 | TRBD2 | - | TRBV20-1 | TGCAGTGCAAAAGCGGGAGGGCCCCACACCGGGGAGCTGTTTTTT | CSAKAGGPHTGELFF
TRBJ2-5 | - | medium-sized | TRBV12-3/TRBV12-4 | TGTGCCAGCAGTTCACTACGGCGAGAGACCCAGTACTTC | CASSSLRRETQYF
TRBJ2-7 | TRBD1 | - | TRBV9 | TGTGCCAGCAGCCCCCACGGGACAGTGGTAGAAGAGCAGTACTTC | CASSPHGTVVEEQYF
TRBJ2-7 | - | few | TRBV28 | TGTGCCAGCAGTTCCGGGTACGAGCAGTACTTC | CASSSGYEQYF
TRBJ2-2 | - | few | TRBV5-1 | TGCGCCAGCAGCCCCGCCTGGTCTTCCACCGGGGAGCTGTTTTTT | CASSPAWSSTGELFF
TRBJ1-2 | TRBD1 | - | TRBV19 | TGTGCCAGTGGACAGGGGAACTATGGCTACACCTTC | CASGQGNYGYTF
TRBJ2-1 | - | - | TRBV28 | TGTGCCAGCAAGGGGGTCATCAAGGGTGAGCAGTTCTTC | CASKGVIKGEQFF
TRBJ2-7 | TRBD1 | medium-sized | TRBV7-6 | TGTGCCAGCAGCCCGACAGGGTTCGAGCAGTACTTC | CASSPTGFEQYF
TRBJ2-1 | - | - | TRBV18 | TGTGCCATCTCACCGGTCCCGGGACACTCCGGGGATGAGCAGTTATTC | CAISPVPGHSGDEQLF
TRBJ2-1 | TRBD2 | many | TRBV5-6 | TGTGCCAGCAGCTTGGAGCGGGAGAGACGCAGTGAGCAGTTCTTC | CASSLERERRSEQFF
TRBJ2-7 | - | - | TRBV2 | TGTGCCAGCAGCGAGCCGACTATTGCCAACGAGCAGTACTTC | CASSEPTIANEQYF
TRBJ2-1 | TRBD2 | many | TRBV7-2 | TGTGCCAGCAGCCGAACTAGCGGGAGATGGAATGAGCAGTTCTTC | CASSRTSGRWNEQFF
TRBJ1-1 | - | few | TRBV7-9 | TGTGCCAGCAGCTCCTCTATTGAAGCTTTCTTT | CASSSSIEAFF
TRBJ2-1 | TRBD2 | many | TRBV13 | TGTGCCAGCAGCATTACCCCGGGACTAGCGGGCTCCTCCTACAATGAGCAGTTCTTC | CASSITPGLAGSSYNEQFF
TRBJ1-3 | - | medium-sized | TRBV25-1 | TGTGCCAGCAGTCCCCATGCGGGTTCTGGAAACACCATATATTTT | CASSPHAGSGNTIYF
TRBJ2-7 | - | few | TRBV27 | TGTACCAGCAGTTCGGAGGGAGCTTCCTACGAGCAGTACTTC | CTSSSEGASYEQYF
TRBJ2-2 | TRBD2 | - | TRBV3-1 | TGTGCCAGCTGCCGAGCGGGAGCGGCCGGGGAGCTTTTTTTT | CASCRAGAAGELFF
TRBJ2-7 | TRBD2 | - | TRBV10-1 | TGCGCCAGCAGGTCAGCGGGAGCCGTTTTCTTTTTTCGTGACGAGCAGTACTTC | CASRSAGAVFFFRDEQYF